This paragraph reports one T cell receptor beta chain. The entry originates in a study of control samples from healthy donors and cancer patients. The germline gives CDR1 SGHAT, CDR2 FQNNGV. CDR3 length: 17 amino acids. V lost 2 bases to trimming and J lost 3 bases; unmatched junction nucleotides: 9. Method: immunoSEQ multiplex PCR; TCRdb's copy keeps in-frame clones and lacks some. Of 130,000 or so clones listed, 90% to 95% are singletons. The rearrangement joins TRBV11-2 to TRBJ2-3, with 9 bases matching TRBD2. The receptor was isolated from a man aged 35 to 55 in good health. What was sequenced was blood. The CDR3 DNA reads TGTGCCAGCAGCTTATCGCTGGCGGGAGGGAAGACAGATACGCAGTATTTT. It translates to CASSLSLAGGKTDTQYF.